What follows describes a single T cell receptor beta chain. Its antigen specificity is not known. No base quality values were provided; no much bigger clone lies one nucleotide off. Roughly 550 nanograms of biopsy DNA per sample were submitted for commercial TCRB immunosequencing. Adaptive Biotechnology amplified the CDR3 regions from genomic DNA with a two-step multiplex PCR designed to control amplification bias. Primers covering every V and J gene segment were used in the first PCR, while barcodes and Illumina adapters were added in the second PCR. CDR3 libraries were sequenced using an Illumina instrument. The authors processed their data as follows. Analysis combined the vendor-provided pipelines with custom analysis of raw data in R/Bioconductor under R version 3.3.0. Clonality, which ranges from 0 to 1, was calculated as the inverse of the normalised Shannon entropy across all productive clones. High-frequency clones were defined as the repertoire share of the top 100 clones, retaining only clones passing a 95% confidence test. Overlap between samples was measured with the Morisita-Horn index, while repertoire diversity was measured with the Simpson index. This is the immuneACCESS table as TCRdb keeps it, with only in-frame sequences that have V and J called. A part of the clones is gone; compared with another copy, unresolved V genes explain less than half, and the rest is unexplained. That table is the source of V, J and clone size, and D and trimming were worked out from the DNA. For this sample there are about 6,400 clones; roughly 77% appear just once. Of the sample, around a sixth falls within the top ten clones.

The sample originates from a study of T cell repertoires in ileal Crohn's disease (dated by TCRdb to between 2018 and 2020). Some background on the complete study: Median disease duration was approximately 8 years, and 35% of patients were identified as active smokers at the time of surgery. Every patient underwent surgery because of a complication, which was stricturing disease in roughly 60% of cases and penetrating disease in about 39%. Postoperative therapy was given to about half of the patients, with thiopurines administered to approximately twelve patients and anti-TNF agents administered to approximately 20 patients. TCR repertoire analysis was performed in about 59 Crohn's disease patients drawn from a prospective multicentre cohort. The study ran alongside a multicentre cohort designed to identify predictors of early endoscopic recurrence after ileocolonic resection. Endoscopic postoperative recurrence was defined by a Rutgeerts score above i0. The study sequenced about 150 mucosal samples from a few dozen patients, taken at several locations on the surgical specimen and at postoperative endoscopy.

To be eligible, patients had to be adults with ileal or ileocolonic Crohn's disease and an indication for ileocolonic resection. Whole ileal mucosal biopsies were stored frozen at -80°C before DNA extraction. A TRizol-based method was used to extract genomic DNA from the frozen whole biopsies, and the DNA was quantified with a NanoDrop 2000 spectrophotometer. Study-wide conclusions, independent of this receptor: A significantly higher proportion of clonal expansions was observed in active smokers at surgery than in non-smokers (roughly 27% vs 19%, p=0.02). Sorted CD8 T cells carried more high-frequency clones than CD4 T cells, suggesting mucosal expansions were mainly CD8. Higher high-frequency clone percentages at surgery were associated with endoscopic recurrence; all patients with clonality above 26.8% (18/57) had recurrence. Only a subgroup of patients, of unstated size, had their mucosal CD4 and CD8 T cells sorted and sequenced.

CDR3 length: 13 amino acids, cysteine to phenylalanine. Only CDR3 DNA is held: 39 bases, read in frame from base 1. Looking up the germline V gene yields CDR1 ENHRY and CDR2 SYGVKD. V is trimmed back by 10 bases and J by 9 bases, and the junction contains 11 bases that no gene match accounts for. Recombination linked TRBV10-3 to TRBJ2-1; 8 of the junction bases match TRBD2. This clonotype was obtained from an adult with Crohn's disease. The sample was ileal tissue. The CDR3 in this case is CATGVNSGVEQFF. The nucleotides are TGTGCCACGGGGGTGAATAGCGGGGTTGAGCAGTTCTTC.